This TCR beta chain was obtained from a study of blood T cells in healthy people across ages. Per the germline V gene, CDR1 is KGHSH and CDR2 is LQKENI. The CDR3 spans 16 residues. V lost 7 bases, J lost 5 bases, and 14 bases stayed unmatched. A second about 7 to 12 cycle PCR used barcoded and J-beta primers. A single record per CDR3 protein comes from TCRdb applying MiXCR to the 5' RACE reads. The data hold about 1.5 million distinct CDR3 sequences, with under 55% observed a single time. Input material: blood. This sequence was found in a young woman in good health. This chain uses TRBV18 with TRBJ1-2; 9 positions agree with TRBD1. The CDR3 DNA is TGTGCCAGCTTTCGTTCCGGGACAGGGATACGATATGGCTACACCTTC. It specifies CASFRSGTGIRYGYTF.